This T cell receptor (beta chain) was sequenced for a study of long-term antiretroviral therapy in people with HIV. General study points: The study collected blood between the mid-2000s and the late 2010s, possibly under older ART regimens.

All donors provided no fewer than one pre-ART and no fewer than two post-ART PBMC samples. About 1-10 million cryopreserved PBMC were held in samples before DNA extraction. The CDR3 consists of 16 residues. Looked up from germline, CDR1 is MNHEY and CDR2 is SVGAGI. Losses at the gene ends were 0 bases for V and 8 bases for J; bases not matched to a gene: 12. Researchers report immunoSEQ v3.0 was run at survey level. Here immunoSEQ multiplex PCR was the method, and the copy in TCRdb shows in-frame clones only, minus some. The sample lists about 33,000 clones, roughly 96% occurring once. About this clone itself: Its specificity is unknown.

This TCR came from a man aged 25 to 40 with HIV. Specimen: unsorted PBMCs, collected around 6.6 years after starting antiretroviral therapy. The V and J genes are TRBV6-5 and TRBJ1-2; 7 bases match TRBD1. CDR3 residues: CASSYSRPGGLKGYTF. Here the CDR3 DNA reads TGTGCCAGCAGTTACTCGAGGCCAGGGGGGCTTAAGGGCTACACCTTC.